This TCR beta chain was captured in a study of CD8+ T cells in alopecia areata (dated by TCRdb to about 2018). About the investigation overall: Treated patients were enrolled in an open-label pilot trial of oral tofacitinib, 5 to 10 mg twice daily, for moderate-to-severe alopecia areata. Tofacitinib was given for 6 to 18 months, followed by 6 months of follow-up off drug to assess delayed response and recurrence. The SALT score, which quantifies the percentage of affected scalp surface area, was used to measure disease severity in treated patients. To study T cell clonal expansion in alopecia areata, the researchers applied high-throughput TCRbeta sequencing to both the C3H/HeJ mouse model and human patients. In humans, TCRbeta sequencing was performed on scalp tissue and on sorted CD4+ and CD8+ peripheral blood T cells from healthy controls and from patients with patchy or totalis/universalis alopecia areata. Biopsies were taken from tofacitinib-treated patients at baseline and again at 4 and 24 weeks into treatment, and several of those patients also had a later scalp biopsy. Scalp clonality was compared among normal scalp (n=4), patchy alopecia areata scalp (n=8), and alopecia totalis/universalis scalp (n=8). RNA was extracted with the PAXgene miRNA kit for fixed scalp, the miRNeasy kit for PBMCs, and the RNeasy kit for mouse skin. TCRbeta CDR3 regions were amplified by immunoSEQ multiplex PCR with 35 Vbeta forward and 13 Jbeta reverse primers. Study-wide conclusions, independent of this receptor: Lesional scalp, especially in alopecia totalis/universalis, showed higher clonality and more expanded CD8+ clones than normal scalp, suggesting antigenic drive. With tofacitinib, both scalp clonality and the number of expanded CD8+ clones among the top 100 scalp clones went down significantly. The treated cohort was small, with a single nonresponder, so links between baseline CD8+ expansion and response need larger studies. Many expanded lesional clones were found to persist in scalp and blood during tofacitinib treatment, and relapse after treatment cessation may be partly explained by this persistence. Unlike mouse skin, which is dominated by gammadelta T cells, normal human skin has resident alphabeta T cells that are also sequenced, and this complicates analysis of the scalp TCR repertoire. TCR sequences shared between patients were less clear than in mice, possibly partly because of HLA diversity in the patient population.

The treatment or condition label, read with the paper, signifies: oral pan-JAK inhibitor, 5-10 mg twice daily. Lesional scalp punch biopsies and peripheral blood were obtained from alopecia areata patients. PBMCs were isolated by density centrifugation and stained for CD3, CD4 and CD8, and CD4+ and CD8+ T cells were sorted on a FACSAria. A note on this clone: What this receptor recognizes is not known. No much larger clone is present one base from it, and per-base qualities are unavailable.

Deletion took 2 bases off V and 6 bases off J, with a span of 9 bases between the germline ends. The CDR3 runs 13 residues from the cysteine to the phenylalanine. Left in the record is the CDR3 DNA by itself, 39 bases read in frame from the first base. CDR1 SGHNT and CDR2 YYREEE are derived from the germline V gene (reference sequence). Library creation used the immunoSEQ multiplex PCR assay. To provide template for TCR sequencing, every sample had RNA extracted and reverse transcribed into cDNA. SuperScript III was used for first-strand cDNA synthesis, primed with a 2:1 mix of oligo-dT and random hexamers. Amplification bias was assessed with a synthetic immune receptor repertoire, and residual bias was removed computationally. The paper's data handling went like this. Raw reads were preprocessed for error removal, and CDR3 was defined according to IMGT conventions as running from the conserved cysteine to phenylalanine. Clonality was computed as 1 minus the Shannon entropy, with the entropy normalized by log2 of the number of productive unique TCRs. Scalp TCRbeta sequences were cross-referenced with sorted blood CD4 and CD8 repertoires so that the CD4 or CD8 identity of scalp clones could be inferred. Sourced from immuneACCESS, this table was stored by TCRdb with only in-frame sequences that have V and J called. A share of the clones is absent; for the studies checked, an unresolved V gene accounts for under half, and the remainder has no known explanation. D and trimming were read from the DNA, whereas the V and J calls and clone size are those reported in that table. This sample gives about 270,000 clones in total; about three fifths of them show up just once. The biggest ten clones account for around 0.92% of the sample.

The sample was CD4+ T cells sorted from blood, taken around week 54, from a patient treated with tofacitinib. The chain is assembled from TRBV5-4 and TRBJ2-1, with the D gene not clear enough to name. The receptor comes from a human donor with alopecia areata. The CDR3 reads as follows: CASSFSQSNEQFF. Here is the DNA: TGTGCCAGCAGCTTTAGCCAGTCCAATGAGCAGTTCTTC.